This T cell receptor beta chain was observed in a study of shared clonotypes between healthy human individuals. Findings of the study overall: It was expected that sequencing depth would affect clonotype sharing among donors.

Worth noting for this clone: Its antigen is not known.

The CDR3 is 15 residues long. V was trimmed by 2 bases and J by 0 bases, leaving 8 bases between them. CDR1 and CDR2 from the germline V gene are MDHEN and SYDVKM. Donors were Caucasian adults residing in Nashville, Tennessee, USA. How the authors handled the data: As immunoSEQ supplied junction-only sequences (without quality scores), filtering differed. The assay was immunoSEQ multiplex PCR, and TCRdb's table has in-frame clones only and misses some. V and J calls and clone size are given by that table; D and trimming were obtained from the DNA. The table records some 530,000 clones, approximately 80% of them present only once.

This receptor was identified in a woman in her thirties or forties in good health. Some clones in this sample may be carry-over from other donors' samples. The specimen sequenced was PBMCs. This chain links TRBV28 with TRBJ1-3; tentatively, D is TRBD1 (5 bases). The CDR3 spells CASSLVGPSGNTIYF. The CDR3 DNA reads as TGTGCCAGCAGTTTAGTGGGACCCTCTGGAAACACCATATATTTT.